This T cell receptor beta chain was profiled in a study of T-cell reconstitution after alpha-beta-depleted transplantation in children. Overall study findings and caveats: After one year, T-cell counts and TCRbeta diversity mostly came from new T cells. Several hundred graft clones that had expanded were reportedly the source of alpha-beta T cells about two months after transplant. At day 60, the high TCRbeta diversity found in some patients originated from recipient T cells and thymic progenitors that had survived.

CDR1 is DFQATT and CDR2 is SNEGSKA in the germline V gene (reference sequence). The CDR3 runs 14 residues. Trimming removed 6 bases at V and 4 bases at J, with 16 bases between. For TCRbeta, the library was prepared with unique molecular identifiers. TCRdb redid the calling of the PCR reads with MiXCR, one entry per CDR3 protein. Counted here are around 600,000 distinct CDR3 sequences, 23% occurring once; the ten biggest clones make up roughly an eighth. This clonotype turned up a few times. What it binds is unknown. Sample: PBMCs, mostly from graft donor cells, taken 360 days after TCRalphabeta/CD19-depleted stem cell transplant. This TCR came from a boy in the first two years of life who had a stem cell transplant for acute myeloid leukemia, so the T cells may come from the graft donor. The gene calls are TRBV20-1 and TRBJ1-5; D possibly corresponds to TRBD1 (5 bases). The CDR3 DNA follows: TGCAGTGCGCAGACCGGGACGGGGAATCAGCCCCAGCATTTT. Protein: CSAQTGTGNQPQHF.